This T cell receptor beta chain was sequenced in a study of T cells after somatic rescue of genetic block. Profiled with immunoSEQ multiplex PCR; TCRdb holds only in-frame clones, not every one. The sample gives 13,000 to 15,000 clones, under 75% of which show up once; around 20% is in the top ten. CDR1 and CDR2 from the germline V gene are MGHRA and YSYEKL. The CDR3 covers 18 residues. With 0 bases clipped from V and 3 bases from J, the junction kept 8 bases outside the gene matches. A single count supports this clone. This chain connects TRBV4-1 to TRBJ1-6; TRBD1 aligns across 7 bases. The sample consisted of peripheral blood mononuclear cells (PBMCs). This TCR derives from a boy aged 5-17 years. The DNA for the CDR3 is TGCGCCAGCAGCCAAGATGGGACAGATACCAACTATAATTCACCCCTCCACTTT. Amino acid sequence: CASSQDGTDTNYNSPLHF.